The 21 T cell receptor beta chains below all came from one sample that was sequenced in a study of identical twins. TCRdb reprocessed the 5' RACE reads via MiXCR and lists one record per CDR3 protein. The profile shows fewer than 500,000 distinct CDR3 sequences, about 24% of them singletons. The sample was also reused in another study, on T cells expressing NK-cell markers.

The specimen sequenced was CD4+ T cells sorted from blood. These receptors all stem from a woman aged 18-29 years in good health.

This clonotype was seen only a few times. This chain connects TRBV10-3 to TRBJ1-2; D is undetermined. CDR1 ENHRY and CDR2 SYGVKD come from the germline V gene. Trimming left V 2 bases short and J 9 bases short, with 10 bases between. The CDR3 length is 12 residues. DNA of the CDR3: TGTGCCATCAGTGAGGGTGGAAGTAGCTACACCTTC. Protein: CAISEGGSSYTF.

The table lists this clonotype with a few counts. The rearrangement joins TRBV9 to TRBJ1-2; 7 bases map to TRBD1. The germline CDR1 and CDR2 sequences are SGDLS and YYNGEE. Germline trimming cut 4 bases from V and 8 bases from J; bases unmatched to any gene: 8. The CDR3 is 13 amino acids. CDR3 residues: CASSSTGLSGYTF. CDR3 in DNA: TGTGCCAGCAGCTCGACAGGGCTGAGCGGCTACACCTTC.

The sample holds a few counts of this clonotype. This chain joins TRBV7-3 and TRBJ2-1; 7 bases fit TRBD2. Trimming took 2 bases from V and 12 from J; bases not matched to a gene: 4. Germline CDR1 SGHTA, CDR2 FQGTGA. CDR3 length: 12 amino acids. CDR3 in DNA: TGTGCCAGCAGCTTACTCGGGGGGACGCAGTTCTTC. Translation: CASSLLGGTQFF.

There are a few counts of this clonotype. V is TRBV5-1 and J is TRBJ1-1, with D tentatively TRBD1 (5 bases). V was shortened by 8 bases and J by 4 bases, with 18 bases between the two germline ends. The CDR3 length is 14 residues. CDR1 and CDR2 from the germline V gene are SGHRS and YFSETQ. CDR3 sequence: CASRGQAGGTEAFF. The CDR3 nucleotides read TGCGCCAGTCGCGGGCAGGCGGGGGGCACTGAAGCTTTCTTT.

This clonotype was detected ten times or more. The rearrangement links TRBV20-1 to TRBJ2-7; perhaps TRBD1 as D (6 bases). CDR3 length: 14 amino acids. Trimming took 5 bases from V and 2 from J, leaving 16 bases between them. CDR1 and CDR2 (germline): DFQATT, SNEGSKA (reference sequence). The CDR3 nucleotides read TGCAGTGCTTGGGCCGACCCAGGGGCCTACGAGCAGTACTTC. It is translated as CSAWADPGAYEQYF.

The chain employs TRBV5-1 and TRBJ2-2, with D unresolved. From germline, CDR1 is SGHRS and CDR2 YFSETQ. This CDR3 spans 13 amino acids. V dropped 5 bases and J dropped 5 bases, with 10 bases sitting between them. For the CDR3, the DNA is TGCGCCAGCAGTCCCGTACCGACCGGGGAGCTGTTTTTT. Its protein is CASSPVPTGELFF. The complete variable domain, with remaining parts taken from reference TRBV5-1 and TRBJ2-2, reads KAGVTQTPRYLIKTRGQQVTLSCSPISGHRSVSWYQQTPGQGLQFLFEYFSETQRNKGNFPGRFSGRQFSNSRSEMNVSTLELGDSALYLCASSPVPTGELFFGEGSRLTVL.

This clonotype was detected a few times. Here the CDR3 reads CASGLPGPYNEQFF. The CDR3 DNA reads as TGTGCTAGTGGTCTACCGGGGCCCTACAATGAGCAGTTCTTC. The chain carries TRBV12-5 and TRBJ2-1; tentatively, D is TRBD1 or TRBD2 (5 bases each). Trimming removed 5 bases from V and 2 bases from J, with 10 bases in between. Per germline, CDR1 LGHNT and CDR2 FRNRAP. The CDR3 loop spans 14 amino acids.

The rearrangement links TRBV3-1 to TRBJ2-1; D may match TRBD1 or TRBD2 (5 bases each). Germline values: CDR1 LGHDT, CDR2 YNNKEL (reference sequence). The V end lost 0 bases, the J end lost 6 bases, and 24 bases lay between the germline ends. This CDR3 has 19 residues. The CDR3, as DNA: TGTGCCAGCAGCCAAGATTTATTCGGGACGCGCCCCGGTATCAATGAGCAGTTCTTC. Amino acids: CASSQDLFGTRPGINEQFF.

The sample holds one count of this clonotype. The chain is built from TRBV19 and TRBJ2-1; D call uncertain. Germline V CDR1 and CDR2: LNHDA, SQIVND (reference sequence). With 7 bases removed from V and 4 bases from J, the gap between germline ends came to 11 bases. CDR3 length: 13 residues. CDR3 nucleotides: TGTGCCAGTAACCCACCCGGATACAATGAGCAGTTCTTC. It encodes CASNPPGYNEQFF.

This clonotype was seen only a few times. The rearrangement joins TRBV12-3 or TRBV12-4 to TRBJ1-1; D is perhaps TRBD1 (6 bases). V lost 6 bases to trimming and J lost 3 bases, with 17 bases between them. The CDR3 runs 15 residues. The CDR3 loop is CASSPMGGLYTEAFF. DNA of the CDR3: TGTGCCAGCAGCCCGATGGGGGGGCTCTACACTGAAGCTTTCTTT.

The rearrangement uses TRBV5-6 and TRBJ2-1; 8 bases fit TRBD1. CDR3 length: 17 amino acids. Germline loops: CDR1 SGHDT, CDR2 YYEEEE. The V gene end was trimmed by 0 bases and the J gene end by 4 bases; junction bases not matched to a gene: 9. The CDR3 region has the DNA TGTGCCAGCAGCTTGGATTTTGCAGGACAGGGTTACAATGAGCAGTTCTTC. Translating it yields CASSLDFAGQGYNEQFF.

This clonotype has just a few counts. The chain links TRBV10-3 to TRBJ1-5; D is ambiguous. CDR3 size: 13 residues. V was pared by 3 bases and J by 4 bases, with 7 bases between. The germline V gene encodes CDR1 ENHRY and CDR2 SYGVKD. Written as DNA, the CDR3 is TGTGCCATCAGTGACCAAGAAAATCAGCCCCAGCATTTT. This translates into CAISDQENQPQHF.

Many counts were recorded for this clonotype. In DNA, the CDR3 is TGTGCCAGCAGCCCATTGACAGCGAACACCGGGGAGCTGTTTTTT. This gives the protein CASSPLTANTGELFF. This chain links TRBV12-3 or TRBV12-4 with TRBJ2-2; weak D call: TRBD1 (5 bases). The CDR3 has 15 amino acids. Trimming shortened V by 6 bases and J by 0 bases, and 11 bases separated the two germline ends.

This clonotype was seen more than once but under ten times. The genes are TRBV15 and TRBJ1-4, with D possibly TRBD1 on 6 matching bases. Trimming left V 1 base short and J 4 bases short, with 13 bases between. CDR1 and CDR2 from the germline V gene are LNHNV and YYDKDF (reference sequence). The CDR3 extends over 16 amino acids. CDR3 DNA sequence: TGTGCCACCAGCAGAGGAGGACAGAACTTTAATGAAAAACTGTTTTTT. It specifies CATSRGGQNFNEKLFF.

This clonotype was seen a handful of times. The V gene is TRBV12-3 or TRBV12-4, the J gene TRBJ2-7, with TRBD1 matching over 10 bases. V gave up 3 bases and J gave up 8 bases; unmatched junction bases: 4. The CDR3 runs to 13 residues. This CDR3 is CASSFGQGVKQYF. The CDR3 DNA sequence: TGTGCCAGCAGTTTCGGACAGGGGGTAAAGCAGTACTTC.

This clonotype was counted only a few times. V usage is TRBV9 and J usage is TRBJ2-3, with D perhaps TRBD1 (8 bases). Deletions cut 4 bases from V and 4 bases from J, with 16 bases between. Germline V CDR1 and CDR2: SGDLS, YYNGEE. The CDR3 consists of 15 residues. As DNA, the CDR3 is TGTGCCAGCAGCTTCGGACAGGGAGGGCCAGATACGCAGTATTTT. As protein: CASSFGQGGPDTQYF.

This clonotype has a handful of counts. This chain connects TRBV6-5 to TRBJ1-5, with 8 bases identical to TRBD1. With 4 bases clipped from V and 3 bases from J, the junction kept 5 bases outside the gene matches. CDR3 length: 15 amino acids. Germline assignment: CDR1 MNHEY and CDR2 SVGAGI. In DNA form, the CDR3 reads TGTGCCAGCAGTTCCACAGGGGGACTCAATCAGCCCCAGCATTTT. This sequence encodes CASSSTGGLNQPQHF.

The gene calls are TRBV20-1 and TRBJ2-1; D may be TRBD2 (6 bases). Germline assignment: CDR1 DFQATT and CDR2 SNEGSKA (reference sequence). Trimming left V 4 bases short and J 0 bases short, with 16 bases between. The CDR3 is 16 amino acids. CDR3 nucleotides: TGCAGTGCTACTTCCCAACTAGCCCGCTCCTACAATGAGCAGTTCTTC. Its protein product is CSATSQLARSYNEQFF.

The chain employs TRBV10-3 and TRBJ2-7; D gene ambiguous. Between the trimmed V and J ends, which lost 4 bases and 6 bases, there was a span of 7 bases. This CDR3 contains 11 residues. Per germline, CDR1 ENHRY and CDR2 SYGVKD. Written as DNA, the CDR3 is TGTGCCATCAGTGCGCTGGGCGAGCAGTACTTC. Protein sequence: CAISALGEQYF.

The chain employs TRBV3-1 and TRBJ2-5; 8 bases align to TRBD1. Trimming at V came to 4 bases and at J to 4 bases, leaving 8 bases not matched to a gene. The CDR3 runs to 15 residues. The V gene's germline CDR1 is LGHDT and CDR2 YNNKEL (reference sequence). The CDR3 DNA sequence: TGTGCCAGCAGCCCTAGACCCAGGGGGCGAGAGACCCAGTACTTC. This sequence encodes CASSPRPRGRETQYF.

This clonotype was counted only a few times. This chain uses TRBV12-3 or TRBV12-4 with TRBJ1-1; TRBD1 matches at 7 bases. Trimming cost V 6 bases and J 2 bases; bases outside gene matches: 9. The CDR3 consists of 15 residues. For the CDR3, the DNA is TGTGCCAGCAGATGGACAGGTCGCGTTAACACTGAAGCTTTCTTT. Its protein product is CASRWTGRVNTEAFF.